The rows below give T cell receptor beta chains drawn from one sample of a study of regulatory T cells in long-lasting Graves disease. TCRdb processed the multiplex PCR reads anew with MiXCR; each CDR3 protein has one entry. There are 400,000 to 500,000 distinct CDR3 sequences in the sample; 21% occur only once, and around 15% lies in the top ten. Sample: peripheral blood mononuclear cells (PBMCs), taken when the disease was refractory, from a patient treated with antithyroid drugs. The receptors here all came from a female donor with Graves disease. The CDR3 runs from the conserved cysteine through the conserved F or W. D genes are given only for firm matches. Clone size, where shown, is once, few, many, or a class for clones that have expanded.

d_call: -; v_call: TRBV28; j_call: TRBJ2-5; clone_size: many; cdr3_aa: CASSFPPIRSGLREVLETQYF; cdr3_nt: TGTGCCAGCAGTTTCCCCCCAATACGGTCGGGTTTGCGGGAAGTGTTAGAGACCCAGTACTTC
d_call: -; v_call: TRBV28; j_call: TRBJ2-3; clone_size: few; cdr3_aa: CASRAAVGNTDTQYF; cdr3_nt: TGTGCCAGCAGAGCTGCGGTGGGGAACACAGATACGCAGTATTTT
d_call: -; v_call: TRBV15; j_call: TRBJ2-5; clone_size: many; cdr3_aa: CATSRVRGETQYF; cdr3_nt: TGTGCCACCAGCAGAGTTAGGGGGGAGACCCAGTACTTC
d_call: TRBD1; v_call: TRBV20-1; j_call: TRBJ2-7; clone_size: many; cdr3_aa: CSARPGQDNEQYF; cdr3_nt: TGCAGTGCCAGACCAGGACAGGACAACGAGCAGTACTTC
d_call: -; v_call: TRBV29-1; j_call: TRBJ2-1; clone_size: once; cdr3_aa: CSAGSNEQFF; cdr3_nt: TGCAGCGCTGGTTCGAACGAGCAGTTCTTC
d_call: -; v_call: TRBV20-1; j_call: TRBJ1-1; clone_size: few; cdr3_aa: CSARNFGFPEAFF; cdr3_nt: TGCAGTGCCCGGAACTTTGGGTTCCCTGAAGCTTTCTTT
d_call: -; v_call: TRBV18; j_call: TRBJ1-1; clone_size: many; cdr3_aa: CASSPGGDTEAFF; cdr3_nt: TGTGCCAGCAGCCCCGGGGGGGACACTGAAGCTTTCTTT
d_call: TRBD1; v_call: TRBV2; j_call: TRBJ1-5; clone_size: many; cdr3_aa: CASREWDSYGRQPQHF; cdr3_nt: TGTGCCAGCAGGGAATGGGACAGTTACGGGAGGCAGCCCCAGCATTTT
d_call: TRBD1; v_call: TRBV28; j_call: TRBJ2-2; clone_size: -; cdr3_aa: CATRGQGVIAGELFF; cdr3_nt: TGTGCGACACGGGGCCAGGGGGTGATTGCCGGGGAGCTGTTTTTT
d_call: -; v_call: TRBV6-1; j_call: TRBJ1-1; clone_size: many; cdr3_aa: CASKETEAFF; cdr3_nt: TGTGCCAGCAAAGAGACTGAAGCTTTCTTT
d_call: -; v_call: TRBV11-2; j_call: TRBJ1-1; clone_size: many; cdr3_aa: CASSPIHGEMNTEAFF; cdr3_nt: TGTGCCAGCAGCCCGATACATGGGGAGATGAACACTGAAGCTTTCTTT
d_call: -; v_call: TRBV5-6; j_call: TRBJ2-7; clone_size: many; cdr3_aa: CASSLVDTGEQYF; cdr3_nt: TGTGCCAGCAGCTTGGTTGACACCGGCGAGCAGTACTTC
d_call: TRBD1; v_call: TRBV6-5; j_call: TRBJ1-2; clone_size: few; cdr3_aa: CASSYSGQRSAFYGYTF; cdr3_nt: TGTGCCAGCAGTTACTCGGGACAGCGTTCCGCTTTCTATGGCTACACCTTC
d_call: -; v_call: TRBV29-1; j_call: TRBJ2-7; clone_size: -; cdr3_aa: CSVVVGGYEQYF; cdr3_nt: TGCAGCGTTGTTGTAGGGGGCTACGAGCAGTACTTC
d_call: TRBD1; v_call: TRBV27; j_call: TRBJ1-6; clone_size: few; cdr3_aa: CASSFQGGQHSPLHF; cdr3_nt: TGTGCCAGCAGTTTTCAGGGGGGTCAGCATTCACCCCTCCACTTT
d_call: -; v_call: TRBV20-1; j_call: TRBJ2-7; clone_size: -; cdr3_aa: CSARQVDYEQYF; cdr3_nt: TGCAGTGCTAGGCAGGTCGACTACGAGCAGTACTTC
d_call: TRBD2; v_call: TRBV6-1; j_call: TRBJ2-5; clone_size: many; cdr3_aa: CAISSGSGIQETQYF; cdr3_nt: TGTGCCATCTCTAGCGGGTCCGGGATCCAAGAGACCCAGTACTTC
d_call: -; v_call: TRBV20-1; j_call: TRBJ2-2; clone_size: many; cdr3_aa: CSSRNPSTGELFF; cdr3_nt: TGCAGTTCACGTAACCCCTCCACCGGGGAGCTGTTTTTT
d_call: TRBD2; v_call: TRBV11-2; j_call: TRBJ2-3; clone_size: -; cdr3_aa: CASSLSLSGRATDTQYF; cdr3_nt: TGTGCCAGCAGCTTAAGCCTTAGCGGGAGGGCCACAGATACGCAGTATTTT
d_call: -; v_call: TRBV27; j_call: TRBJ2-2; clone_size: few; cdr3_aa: CASRLGLFGELFF; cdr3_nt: TGTGCCAGCAGGTTGGGGCTTTTCGGGGAGCTGTTTTTT
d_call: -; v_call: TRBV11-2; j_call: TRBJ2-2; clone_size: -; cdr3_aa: CASSHVVTGWDTGELFF; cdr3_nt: TGTGCCAGCAGCCACGTAGTGACGGGCTGGGACACCGGGGAGCTGTTTTTT
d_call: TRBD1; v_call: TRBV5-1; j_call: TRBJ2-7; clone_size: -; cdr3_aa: CASSLQKGTGFYEQYF; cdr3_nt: TGCGCCAGCAGCTTGCAAAAAGGGACAGGGTTCTACGAGCAGTACTTC
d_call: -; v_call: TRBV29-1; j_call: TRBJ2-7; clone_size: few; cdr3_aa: CSVEAITGYEQYF; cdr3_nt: TGCAGCGTTGAGGCTATCACCGGCTACGAGCAGTACTTC
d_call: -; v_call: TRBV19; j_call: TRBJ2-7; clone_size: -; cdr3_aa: CANGPLRGYYEQYF; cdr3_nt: TGTGCCAACGGACCCCTCCGTGGGTACTACGAGCAGTACTTC
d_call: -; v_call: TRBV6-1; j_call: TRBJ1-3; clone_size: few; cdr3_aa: CASSDYGHGNTIYF; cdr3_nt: TGTGCCAGCAGTGACTACGGACACGGAAACACCATATATTTT
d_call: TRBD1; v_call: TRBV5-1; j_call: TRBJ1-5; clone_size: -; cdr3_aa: CASSLGQGGRPQHF; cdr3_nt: TGCGCCAGCAGCTTGGGGCAGGGGGGACGGCCCCAGCATTTT
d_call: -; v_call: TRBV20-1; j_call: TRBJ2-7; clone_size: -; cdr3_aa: CSANQLATEQYF; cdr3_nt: TGCAGTGCTAACCAACTAGCAACCGAGCAGTACTTC
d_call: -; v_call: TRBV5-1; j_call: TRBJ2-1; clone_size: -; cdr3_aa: CASSLGPSNEQFF; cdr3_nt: TGCGCCAGCAGCTTGGGTCCCAGCAATGAGCAGTTCTTC
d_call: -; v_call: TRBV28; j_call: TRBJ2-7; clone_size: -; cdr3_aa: CASTPSYPWSYEQYF; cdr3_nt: TGTGCCAGCACTCCTTCGTACCCCTGGTCCTACGAGCAGTACTTC
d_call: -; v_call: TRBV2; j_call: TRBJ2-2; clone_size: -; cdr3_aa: CASRRRGNTGELFF; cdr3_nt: TGTGCCAGCAGAAGACGGGGAAACACCGGGGAGCTGTTTTTT
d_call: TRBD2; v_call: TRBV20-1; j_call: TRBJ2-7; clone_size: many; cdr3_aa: CSASQSGRAVREQYF; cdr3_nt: TGCAGTGCTTCCCAAAGCGGGAGGGCCGTGAGGGAGCAGTACTTC
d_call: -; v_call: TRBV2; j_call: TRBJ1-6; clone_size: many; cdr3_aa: CASSEGGVGYNSPLHF; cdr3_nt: TGTGCCAGCAGTGAAGGGGGTGTGGGTTATAATTCACCCCTCCACTTT
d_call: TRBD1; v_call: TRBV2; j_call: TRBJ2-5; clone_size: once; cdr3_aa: CASNTRKDPDRGRETQYF; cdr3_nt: TGTGCCAGCAACACGAGGAAAGATCCGGACAGGGGACGGGAGACCCAGTACTTC
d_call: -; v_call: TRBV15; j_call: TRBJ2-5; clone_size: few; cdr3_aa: CATSRVRGYQETQYF; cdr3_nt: TGTGCCACCAGCAGAGTAAGGGGGTACCAAGAGACCCAGTACTTC
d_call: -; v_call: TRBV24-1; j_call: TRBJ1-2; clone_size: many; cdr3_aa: CATSDQSAGEYGYTF; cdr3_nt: TGTGCCACCAGTGATCAATCCGCAGGGGAATATGGCTACACCTTC
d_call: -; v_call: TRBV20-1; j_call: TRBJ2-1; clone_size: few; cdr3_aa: CSAKGGGHADNEQFF; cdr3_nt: TGCAGTGCTAAGGGTGGGGGACACGCAGACAATGAGCAGTTCTTC
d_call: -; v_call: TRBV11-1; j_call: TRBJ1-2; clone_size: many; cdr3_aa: CASSPGQGSGYTF; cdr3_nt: TGTGCCAGCAGCCCTGGCCAGGGGAGTGGCTACACCTTC
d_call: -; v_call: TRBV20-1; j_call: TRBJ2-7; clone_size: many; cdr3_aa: CSARLGAYEQYF; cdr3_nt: TGCAGTGCTAGGTTAGGGGCATACGAGCAGTACTTC
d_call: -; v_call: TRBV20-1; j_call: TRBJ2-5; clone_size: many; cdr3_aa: CSAHGGPRETQYF; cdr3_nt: TGCAGTGCCCATGGGGGACCGAGAGAGACCCAGTACTTC
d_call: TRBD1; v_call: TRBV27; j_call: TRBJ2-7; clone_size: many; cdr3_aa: CASREIGGGRHEQYF; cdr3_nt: TGTGCCAGCAGGGAGATAGGGGGCGGGCGGCACGAGCAGTACTTC
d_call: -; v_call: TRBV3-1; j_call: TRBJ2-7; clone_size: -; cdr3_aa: CASSRGREQYF; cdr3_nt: TGTGCCAGCAGCCGAGGTCGGGAGCAGTACTTC